This TCR beta chain is from a study of OX40 agonist ivuxolimab in advanced cancers. Deletions cut 1 base from V and 1 base from J, with 6 bases between. The CDR3 totals 13 residues. The germline CDR1 and CDR2 sequences are SGHTS and YDEGEE. The method was immunoSEQ multiplex PCR; TCRdb's version includes in-frame clones alone and lacks a portion of them. The table has approximately 98,000 clones, approximately 90% seen once. With respect to this clone: The antigen is undetermined.

Overall study findings and caveats: CD8+ T cells (on average) carried more expanded clones than CD4+ T cells.

The chain combines TRBV5-8 with TRBJ2-7; D is undetermined. This specimen was CD4+ or CD8+ T cells sorted from blood, taken in a trial of the OX40 agonist ivuxolimab. The receptor's source is an adult with an advanced solid tumor such as melanoma, head and neck, liver or kidney cancer. The CDR3, as DNA: TGTGCCAGCAGCTTGATTGCGTCCTACGAGCAGTACTTC. This encodes CASSLIASYEQYF.